These 2 T cell receptor beta chains were all obtained from the same sample, sequenced in a study of blood T cells in healthy people across ages. It was with a sample-barcoded 5' primer and a J-beta primer mix that a second PCR of roughly 7 to 11 cycles was run. TCRdb reprocessed the 5' RACE reads via MiXCR and lists one record per CDR3 protein. The data hold 650,000 to 800,000 distinct CDR3 sequences, with more than 40% observed a single time. Sequenced material: blood. The source is a man aged 55 to 69 in good health.

This clonotype was recorded a few times. The chain carries TRBV2 and TRBJ2-1; TRBD1 is a possible D gene (5 bases). This CDR3 comprises 15 residues. Looked up from germline, CDR1 is SNHLY and CDR2 is FYNNEI. Between the trimmed V and J ends, which lost 6 bases and 6 bases, there was a span of 18 bases. The DNA of the CDR3 is TGTGCCAGCAGAGTTTTGGAACTTGGGGCCAATGAGCAGTTCTTC. Translating gives CASRVLELGANEQFF.

Notes on this clonotype: Being one base from a much bigger clone, this may be a read error. The gene calls are TRBV20-1 and TRBJ2-5, with no clear D. The germline V gene has CDR1 DFQATT and CDR2 SNEGSKA (reference sequence). The CDR3 contains 13 residues. The ends were cut back, 7 bases at V and 11 bases at J, with 23 bases in the middle. The CDR3 reads CSVFDLHGNEQYF. DNA of the CDR3: TGCAGTGTCTTCGACTTGCACGGCAATGAGCAGTACTTC.